These 7 T cell receptor beta chains were all obtained from the same sample, sequenced in a study of blood T cells in healthy people across ages. The use of a sample-barcoded 5' primer and a J-beta primer mix characterized a second PCR of roughly 6 to 11 cycles. Each CDR3 protein is one row after TCRdb ran MiXCR on the 5' RACE reads. This sample has 730,000 or so distinct CDR3 sequences, with around 40% found just once. Material for sequencing was blood. The receptors come from a woman in her fifties or sixties in good health.

The V gene is TRBV20-1, the J gene TRBJ2-3; 11 nucleotides line up with TRBD2. Germline lookup yields CDR1 DFQATT and CDR2 SNEGSKA (reference sequence). The V and J ends lost 4 bases and 3 bases, in that order; junction bases with no gene match: 9. The CDR3 is 16 amino acids. The CDR3 DNA sequence: TGCAGTGCTAACCCTCCACTAGCGGGAGAGACAGATACGCAGTATTTT. This codes for CSANPPLAGETDTQYF.

This clonotype turned up a few times. This chain connects TRBV7-9 to TRBJ2-3, with 8 bases aligning to TRBD2. J gave up 6 bases and V 6 bases, and 11 bases lay outside the gene matches. This CDR3 region has 15 residues. The V gene's germline CDR1 is SEHNR and CDR2 FQNEAQ (reference sequence). CDR3 region: CASSFLSGGGDTQYF. CDR3 DNA sequence: TGTGCCAGCAGTTTTCTAAGCGGGGGCGGGGATACGCAGTATTTT.

This clonotype was observed once. The chain combines TRBV7-2 with TRBJ2-7; TRBD2 might be the D (6 bases). Germline loops: CDR1 SGHTA, CDR2 FQGNSA. CDR3 length: 15 residues. The V end was cut by 5 bases, the J end by 7 bases, with 21 bases between. CDR3: CASSPAAGEHNEQYF. The CDR3 DNA is TGTGCCAGCAGCCCCGCAGCGGGCGAACACAATGAGCAGTACTTC. Filled out from reference TRBV7-2 and TRBJ2-7, the complete variable domain reads GAGVSQSPSNKVTEKGKDVELRCDPISGHTALYWYRQSLGQGLEFLIYFQGNSAPDKSGLPSDRFSAERTGGSVSTLTIQRTQQEDSAVYLCASSPAAGEHNEQYFGPGTRLTVT.

The chain recombines TRBV7-2 with TRBJ2-2, with TRBD2 as a possible D gene (6 bases). The CDR3 is 14 residues long. Germline V gives CDR1 SGHTA, CDR2 FQGNSA. The V gene lost 3 bases and the J gene lost 3 bases, with 8 bases spanning the gap. The CDR3 DNA follows: TGTGCCAGCAGCTTTAGCGGCGACACCGGGGAGCTGTTTTTT. Its protein product is CASSFSGDTGELFF.

The table lists this clonotype with many counts. The chain combines TRBV7-9 with TRBJ2-1; 10 nucleotides align to TRBD1. The trim removed 5 bases at V and 4 bases at J, leaving 8 bases unmatched. Germline V gene data show CDR1 as SEHNR and CDR2 as FQNEAQ (reference sequence). The CDR3 contains 16 residues. DNA for the CDR3: TGTGCCAGCAGCGAGGGACAGGGGTTGGGATACAATGAGCAGTTCTTC. This sequence encodes CASSEGQGLGYNEQFF.

The chain has TRBV7-2 and TRBJ1-4, with D unresolved. Germline V gene lookup returns CDR1 SGHTA and CDR2 FQGNSA. V was clipped by 3 bases and J by 0 bases, with 5 bases between them. There are 14 residues in the CDR3. CDR3 protein: CASSFTATNEKLFF. In nucleotides, the CDR3 is TGTGCCAGCAGCTTTACAGCAACTAATGAAAAACTGTTTTTT.

The rearrangement joins TRBV15 to TRBJ2-1; 11 bases are shared with TRBD2. This CDR3 region has 17 residues. From germline, CDR1 is LNHNV and CDR2 YYDKDF (reference sequence). V dropped 3 bases and J dropped 9; count of bases not matched to a gene: 13. The CDR3 DNA sequence: TGTGCCACCAGCAGCGAAAGAACTAGCGGGAGAGAAGGTGAGCAGTTCTTC. This sequence encodes CATSSERTSGREGEQFF. Together with reference TRBV15 and TRBJ2-1, the CDR3 gives the full variable domain: DAMVIQNPRYQVTQFGKPVTLSCSQTLNHNVMYWYQQKSSQAPKLLFHYYDKDFNNEADTPDNFQSRRPNTSFCFLDIRSPGLGDTAMYLCATSSERTSGREGEQFFGPGTRLTVL.